Below are 14 T cell receptor beta chains sequenced from a single sample in a study of blood T cells in healthy people across ages. A second PCR of about 7 to 12 cycles used a sample-barcoded 5' primer and a J-beta primer mix. TCRdb called the 5' RACE reads again in MiXCR, with one record for every CDR3 protein. The sample carries around 900,000 distinct CDR3 sequences, about 53% recorded once. The sequencing sample was made of blood. These receptors all stem from a woman in her sixties or seventies in good health.

Notes on this clonotype: One junction end disagrees with the germline gene, perhaps due to a read error. The chain carries TRBV7-2 and TRBJ2-3; 9 bases align to TRBD2. The length of the CDR3 is 14 residues. The germline V gene encodes CDR1 SGHTA and CDR2 FQGNSA. The CDR3 DNA follows: TGTGCCAGCAGCTCTGGAGTAGCGGGAGATACGCGGTATTTT. Its translation is CASSSGVAGDTRYF.

This clonotype was observed a few times. The gene calls are TRBV9 and TRBJ1-1; no firm D call. The CDR3 spans 13 residues. Germline CDR1 SGDLS, CDR2 YYNGEE. The germline V and J ends were trimmed by 4 bases and 5 bases, with 12 bases remaining between them. CDR3 residues: CASSPDVATEAFF. CDR3 in DNA: TGTGCCAGCAGCCCAGATGTGGCGACTGAAGCTTTCTTT.

This chain joins TRBV7-9 and TRBJ1-2, with a tentative D call TRBD1 (6 bases). Trimming pared 5 bases from V and 4 bases from J, leaving 20 bases between. The CDR3 sequence is 16 residues long. The germline V gene has CDR1 SEHNR and CDR2 FQNEAQ (reference sequence). The CDR3 DNA sequence: TGTGCCAGCAGCAACGCGTGGGACATTGCCCTCTATGGCTACACCTTC. Protein product: CASSNAWDIALYGYTF.

This clonotype was recorded only once. V gene TRBV7-2 combines with J gene TRBJ2-5; 7 bases line up with TRBD2. Looked up from germline, CDR1 is SGHTA and CDR2 is FQGNSA. The CDR3 is 15 residues long. The V gene end was trimmed by 3 bases and the J gene end by 4 bases; junction bases not matched to a gene: 8. Written as DNA, the CDR3 is TGTGCCAGCAGCTTCGCCGAGACGGGAGGAGAGACCCAGTACTTC. It translates to CASSFAETGGETQYF.

Turning to this clonotype: Since a much larger clone is just one base distant, this may be a read error. J is TRBJ2-1 and V is TRBV20-1; perhaps TRBD1 as D (5 bases). CDR1 DFQATT and CDR2 SNEGSKA come from the germline V gene (reference sequence). The V gene lost 2 bases and the J gene lost 12 bases, with 14 bases spanning the gap. The CDR3 spans 12 residues. The CDR3 DNA is TGCAGTGCTAGACCCAGGGCTAGTGGGCAGTTCTTC. This codes for CSARPRASGQFF.

The chain links TRBV21-1 to TRBJ2-5; TRBD1, as called in the table, went unchecked against the DNA. TRBV21-1 is designated a pseudogene. The CDR3 covers 16 residues. CDR3 nucleotide sequence: TGTGCCCAAACTCGCCGACAGGGGGCCCGTCAAGAGACCCAGTACTTC. Protein: CAQTRRQGARQETQYF.

The rearrangement joins TRBV6-2 or TRBV6-3 to TRBJ1-5; D unresolved. The CDR3 length is 15 residues. Germline CDR1 reads MNHEY; CDR2 reads SVGEGT. The V and J ends lost 6 bases and 4 bases respectively, with 16 bases between them. The CDR3, as DNA: TGTGCCAGCAGCCCTCTTTGGGGTCATAATCAGCCCCAGCATTTT. Amino acids: CASSPLWGHNQPQHF.

This clonotype was counted between two and nine times. The chain recombines TRBV9 with TRBJ2-1, with TRBD2 matching 7 bases. V lost 4 bases and J lost 10; bases outside the gene matches: 8. The CDR3 length is 13 residues. The germline gives CDR1 SGDLS, CDR2 YYNGEE. The CDR3 DNA reads as TGTGCCAGCAGCCCGCGAGCGGGAAAGGAGCAGTTCTTC. It yields the protein CASSPRAGKEQFF.

The rearrangement links TRBV7-2 to TRBJ2-7; 11 bases match TRBD2. CDR3 length: 16 amino acids. The germline CDR1 and CDR2 sequences are SGHTA and FQGNSA. The V segment lost 4 bases and the J segment 3 bases; nucleotides outside the gene matches: 8. The CDR3 region has the DNA TGTGCCAGCAGCTACGGACTAGCGGGTGGTAACTACGAGCAGTACTTC. Its translation: CASSYGLAGGNYEQYF.

The V and J genes are TRBV7-9 and TRBJ2-1; D remains unclear. The germline CDR1 and CDR2 sequences are SEHNR and FQNEAQ (reference sequence). The CDR3 contains 14 residues. The V end was cut by 5 bases, the J end by 9 bases, with 17 bases between. CDR3 nucleotide sequence: TGTGCCAGCAGCAAATTGACCCTGGGCGGTGAGCAGTTCTTC. Residues: CASSKLTLGGEQFF.

The V and J genes are TRBV10-3 and TRBJ2-5; tentatively, D is TRBD2 (5 bases). The CDR3 spans 13 residues. Germline V gives CDR1 ENHRY, CDR2 SYGVKD. V lost 6 bases to trimming and J lost 1 base, with 9 bases between them. Here the CDR3 DNA reads TGTGCCATCAGGCCGGGAATCCAAGAGACCCAGTACTTC. This codes for CAIRPGIQETQYF.

A remark on this clonotype: At one boundary the junction diverges from the germline segment, which might be a read error. The CDR3 loop is CTISEGGNEQYF. The DNA of the CDR3 is TGTACCATCAGTGAGGGGGGGAATGAGCAGTACTTC. V is TRBV10-3 and J is TRBJ2-7; D possibly corresponds to TRBD2 (7 bases). CDR3 size: 12 residues. Germline CDR1 ENHRY, CDR2 SYGVKD.

This clonotype appeared a few times. The chain recombines TRBV5-1 with TRBJ2-3; D might be TRBD1 (6 bases). The germline V gene has CDR1 SGHRS and CDR2 YFSETQ. This CDR3 is 13 amino acids long. V was pared by 4 bases and J by 8 bases, with 14 bases between. As DNA, the CDR3 is TGCGCCAGCAGCCCTCCGGACAGCCCTACGCAGTATTTT. Translation: CASSPPDSPTQYF. The whole variable domain, remainder taken from reference TRBV5-1 and TRBJ2-3, is KAGVTQTPRYLIKTRGQQVTLSCSPISGHRSVSWYQQTPGQGLQFLFEYFSETQRNKGNFPGRFSGRQFSNSRSEMNVSTLELGDSALYLCASSPPDSPTQYFGPGTRLTVL.

CDR3 sequence (DNA): TGTGCCAGCAGCGTAGCTCCGCTAGCGGGAGATACGCAGTATTTT. It translates to CASSVAPLAGDTQYF. The genes are TRBV9 and TRBJ2-3, with 8 positions matching TRBD2. Germline trimming cut 0 bases from V and 5 bases from J; bases unmatched to any gene: 5. Per the germline V gene, CDR1 is SGDLS and CDR2 is YYNGEE. The CDR3 runs to 15 residues.